This passage covers 18 T cell receptor beta chains from one sample sequenced in a study of cytomegalovirus exposure and HLA in healthy donors. PCR amplification relied on 60 Vbeta primers (plus 13 Jbeta primers). Sequencing was performed with immunoSEQ multiplex PCR; in TCRdb, only in-frame clones are kept and a portion is missing. The profile shows some 200,000 clones, approximately 80% of them singletons. Sample: PBMCs. The receptors were sampled from a middle-aged man in good health and CMV-seronegative.

The rearrangement joins TRBV7-3 to TRBJ2-3; 7 bases are shared with TRBD1. Per germline, CDR1 SGHTA and CDR2 FQGTGA. This CDR3 contains 15 residues. V trimming: 3 bases; J trimming: 0 bases; junction bases outside the gene matches: 3. CDR3 sequence: CASSLTGISTDTQYF. The CDR3 DNA reads as TGTGCCAGCAGCTTGACAGGGATAAGCACAGATACGCAGTATTTT.

V gene TRBV7-8 combines with J gene TRBJ2-5; TRBD1 is a possible D gene (7 bases). This CDR3 has 14 residues. CDR1 and CDR2 (germline): SGHVS, FQNEAQ. The V gene lost 0 bases and the J gene lost 4 bases, with 9 bases spanning the gap. The CDR3 here is CASSLAQGGETQYF. The CDR3 DNA reads as TGTGCCAGCAGCTTAGCCCAGGGGGGAGAGACCCAGTACTTC.

V and J are TRBV6-1 and TRBJ2-5; D not resolved. Matching the DNA end better, TRBJ2-7 makes the J call doubtful. Germline CDR1 MNHNS, CDR2 SASEGT. This CDR3 has 15 amino acids. DNA for the CDR3: TGTGCCAGCAGTGAAGCTTTTTCGGTCCACTACGAGCAGTACTTC. Protein product: CASSEAFSVHYEQYF.

This chain links TRBV6-1 with TRBJ1-5; D is unresolved. In germline, CDR1 is MNHNS, CDR2 SASEGT. Trimming pared 8 bases from V and 6 bases from J, leaving 14 bases between. This CDR3 has 13 residues. The CDR3 loop reads CASSLPPPQPQHF. The CDR3 DNA is TGTGCCAGCTCTCTTCCTCCCCCTCAGCCCCAGCATTTT.

The chain couples TRBV7-3 to TRBJ2-6; D not certain. Looked up from germline, CDR1 is SGHTA and CDR2 is FQGTGA. The CDR3 runs to 17 residues. V was shortened by 1 base and J by 0 bases, with 10 bases between the two germline ends. CDR3 amino acids: CASSLIPGSSGANVLTF. CDR3 nucleotides: TGTGCCAGCAGCTTAATCCCGGGTAGCTCTGGGGCCAACGTCCTGACTTTC.

The rearrangement uses TRBV6-1 and TRBJ2-7, with D hard to call. Germline CDR1 reads MNHNS; CDR2 reads SASEGT. V lost 8 bases and J 0 bases, leaving 8 bases between the germline ends. The CDR3 is 12 residues long. The CDR3 sequence is CASGSSSYEQYF. The CDR3 DNA follows: TGTGCCAGCGGCTCCTCCTCCTACGAGCAGTACTTC.

V gene TRBV19 combines with J gene TRBJ1-2, with 8 positions matching TRBD1. The CDR3 covers 14 residues. The V gene end was trimmed by 5 bases and the J gene end by 3 bases; junction bases not matched to a gene: 5. Germline CDR1 is LNHDA and CDR2 is SQIVND (reference sequence). The CDR3 here is CASSPRDRHYGYTF. CDR3 DNA sequence: TGTGCCAGTAGTCCCCGGGACAGGCACTATGGCTACACCTTC.

The chain combines TRBV6-5 with TRBJ1-6; a possible D gene is TRBD1 (5 bases). Germline lookup yields CDR1 MNHEY and CDR2 SVGAGI. Trimming removed 5 bases at V and 7 bases at J, with 12 bases between. The CDR3 has 14 residues. CDR3 sequence reads: CASSGRVQNSPLHF. The CDR3 coding sequence is TGTGCCAGCAGTGGCAGGGTGCAGAATTCACCCCTCCACTTT.

CDR3 sequence (DNA): TGTGCCAGCAGTTTAAGGACAGGGCCTGAAGCTTTCTTT. Translation: CASSLRTGPEAFF. V and J are TRBV28 and TRBJ1-1, with TRBD1 matching over 8 bases. The CDR3 spans 13 residues. Trimming at V came to 2 bases and at J to 6 bases, leaving 2 bases not matched to a gene. Per germline, CDR1 MDHEN and CDR2 SYDVKM.

The chain employs TRBV4-2 and TRBJ2-3; D perhaps matches TRBD1 (6 bases). Trimming took off 5 bases at V and 4 bases at J, with 16 bases between the two ends. Germline CDR1 reads LGHNA; CDR2 reads YNFKEQ. There are 15 residues in the CDR3. The CDR3 region has the DNA TGTGCCAGCAGCTCCAAGACAGGAGTCGCAGATACGCAGTATTTT. Encoded protein: CASSSKTGVADTQYF.

The V call is TRBV10-3, the J call TRBJ2-2, with D possibly being TRBD2 (5 bases). There are 13 residues in the CDR3. Germline V gives CDR1 ENHRY, CDR2 SYGVKD. Trimming shortened V by 2 bases and J by 5 bases, and 6 bases separated the two germline ends. The CDR3 bases are TGTGCCATCAGTGAGACGGGGACCGGGGAGCTGTTTTTT. It yields the protein CAISETGTGELFF.

The chain is built from TRBV7-3 and TRBJ2-1; 13 bases match TRBD2. The CDR3 loop spans 15 amino acids. Trimming removed 0 bases from V and 9 bases from J; junction bases left unmatched: 2. Germline CDR1 and CDR2: SGHTA and FQGTGA. In DNA form, the CDR3 reads TGTGCCAGCAGCTTAACAGGACTAGCGGGAGCTGAGCAGTTCTTC. It translates to CASSLTGLAGAEQFF.

This clone was recorded only once. This chain connects TRBV2 to TRBJ1-3; D gene unclear. CDR1 SNHLY and CDR2 FYNNEI come from the germline V gene. With 6 bases removed from V and 0 bases from J, the gap between germline ends came to 12 bases. The CDR3 is made up of 15 amino acids. The CDR3 reads CASREMNLSGNTIYF. The CDR3 bases are TGTGCCAGCAGGGAGATGAACCTCTCTGGAAACACCATATATTTT.

Written as DNA, the CDR3 is TGTGCCATCCTCGGGAGGGCCCGTCCTGATACGCAGTATTTT. This codes for CAILGRARPDTQYF. V is TRBV28 and J is TRBJ2-3; TRBD2 matches at 8 bases. This CDR3 has 14 amino acids. Trimming cost V 10 bases and J 6 bases; bases outside gene matches: 12. Germline CDR1 reads MDHEN; CDR2 reads SYDVKM.

V gene TRBV7-9 combines with J gene TRBJ1-5, with D perhaps matching TRBD1 (6 bases). The CDR3 length is 14 residues. In germline, CDR1 is SEHNR, CDR2 FQNEAQ (reference sequence). V lost 4 bases to trimming and J lost 7 bases, with 14 bases between them. CDR3 residues: CASSSSEGVQPQHF. CDR3 in DNA: TGTGCCAGCAGCTCCTCCGAGGGGGTACAGCCCCAGCATTTT.

The CDR3 bases are TGCGCCAGCAGAAAACAGGGGTACACAGATACGCAGTATTTT. The encoded protein is CASRKQGYTDTQYF. The gene calls are TRBV5-1 and TRBJ2-3; 7 positions agree with TRBD1. Trimming removed 5 bases from V and 2 bases from J; junction bases left unmatched: 5. This CDR3 has 14 amino acids. From germline, CDR1 is SGHRS and CDR2 YFSETQ.

This clone appeared once. This chain connects TRBV9 to TRBJ1-2; possibly TRBD1 for D (6 bases). Per the germline V gene, CDR1 is SGDLS and CDR2 is YYNGEE. V shed 0 bases and J shed 2 bases, with 11 bases lying between them. CDR3 length equals 15 residues. CDR3 protein: CASSVGPGANYGYTF. The CDR3 DNA reads as TGTGCCAGCAGCGTAGGACCAGGGGCAAACTATGGCTACACCTTC.

The chain recombines TRBV7-9 with TRBJ2-7; 13 bases align to TRBD2. This CDR3 comprises 15 residues. The germline gives CDR1 SEHNR, CDR2 FQNEAQ (reference sequence). The V segment lost 4 bases and the J segment 5 bases; nucleotides outside the gene matches: 5. As DNA, the CDR3 is TGTGCCAGCAGCTGGACTAGCGGGAGAATTGACGAGCAGTACTTC. It encodes CASSWTSGRIDEQYF.